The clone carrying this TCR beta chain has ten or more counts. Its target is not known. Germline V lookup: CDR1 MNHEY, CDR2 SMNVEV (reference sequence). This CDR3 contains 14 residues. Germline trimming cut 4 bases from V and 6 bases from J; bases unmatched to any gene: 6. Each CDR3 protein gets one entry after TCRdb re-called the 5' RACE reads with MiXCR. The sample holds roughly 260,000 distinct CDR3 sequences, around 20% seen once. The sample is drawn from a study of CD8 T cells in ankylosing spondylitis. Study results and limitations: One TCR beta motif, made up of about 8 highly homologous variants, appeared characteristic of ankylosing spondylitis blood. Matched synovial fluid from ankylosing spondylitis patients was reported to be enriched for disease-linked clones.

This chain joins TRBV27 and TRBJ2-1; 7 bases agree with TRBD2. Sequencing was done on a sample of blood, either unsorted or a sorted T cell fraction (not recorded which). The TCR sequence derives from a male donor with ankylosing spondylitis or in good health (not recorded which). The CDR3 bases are TGTGCCAGCAGTTGGTGGGGGGGGGGCAATGAGCAGTTCTTC. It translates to CASSWWGGGNEQFF.